Below, 9 T cell receptor beta chains from the same sample are listed, as sequenced in a study of T-cell memory formation after mild COVID-19. One entry per CDR3 protein, called by TCRdb with MiXCR from the 5' RACE reads. The sample has about 240,000 distinct CDR3 sequences; over 8.5% are singletons. Sequences were obtained from PBMCs or a T cell subset sorted from them (not recorded which). The origin of the receptors is a man younger than 35 who had mild COVID-19 (a few samples of this study predate the infection). Cell type and time point are not known.

This clonotype showed up just a few times. V gene TRBV20-1 combines with J gene TRBJ2-1, with 12 positions matching TRBD2. CDR3 length equals 15 residues. V shed 3 bases, J shed 9 bases, and the junction held 9 bases outside the gene matches. Germline CDR1 reads DFQATT; CDR2 reads SNEGSKA (reference sequence). The CDR3 region is CSASPASGGAGEQFF. CDR3 nucleotides: TGCAGTGCTAGTCCCGCTAGCGGGGGGGCCGGTGAGCAGTTCTTC.

This clonotype was seen more than once but under ten times. V usage is TRBV12-3 or TRBV12-4 and J usage is TRBJ1-1; 8 positions match TRBD1. The trim removed 2 bases at V and 1 base at J, leaving 3 bases unmatched. The CDR3 has 15 residues. The CDR3 spells CASSLLGTGNTEAFF. The CDR3 coding sequence is TGTGCCAGCAGTTTACTTGGGACAGGGAACACTGAAGCTTTCTTT.

This clonotype was found a few times. The chain has TRBV5-1 and TRBJ2-7; 7 nucleotides align to TRBD1. CDR3 length: 15 residues. Germline V gene lookup returns CDR1 SGHRS and CDR2 YFSETQ. Unmatched junction bases numbered 7, after V lost 0 bases and J lost 4 bases. This chain's CDR3 is CASSLGQGMEYEQYF. The CDR3 nucleotides are TGCGCCAGCAGCTTGGGACAGGGTATGGAGTACGAGCAGTACTTC.

This clonotype showed up just a few times. The chain employs TRBV6-6 and TRBJ2-7; 7 nucleotides align to TRBD2. J lost 3 bases, V lost 2 bases, and 13 bases had no gene match. CDR1 is MNHNY, CDR2 SVGAGI, per germline (reference sequence). This CDR3 region has 17 residues. The CDR3, as DNA: TGTGCCAGCAGTTACGTACTAGGGAGGGGCGATCTCTACGAGCAGTACGTC. Translating it yields CASSYVLGRGDLYEQYV.

The table lists this clonotype with a few counts. The V gene is TRBV10-3, the J gene TRBJ2-3, with D uncertain. Germline lookup yields CDR1 ENHRY and CDR2 SYGVKD. V dropped 7 bases and J dropped 0 bases, with 8 bases sitting between them. The CDR3 runs 13 residues. The CDR3 DNA sequence: TGTGCCATCACCGAGCCTAGCACAGATACGCAGTATTTT. Translation: CAITEPSTDTQYF.

The V call is TRBV19, the J call TRBJ1-2; 7 bases map to TRBD1. This CDR3 is 15 amino acids long. V lost 8 bases and J lost 4; bases outside the gene matches: 13. Germline CDR1 is LNHDA and CDR2 is SQIVND (reference sequence). CDR3 coding DNA: TGTGCCAGTGCCCGACGCGGGACAGATCTCTATGGCTACACCTTC. This translates into CASARRGTDLYGYTF.

This clonotype has only a few counts. This chain joins TRBV20-1 and TRBJ1-2; D call uncertain. Trimming took off 6 bases at V and 7 bases at J, with 15 bases between the two ends. CDR3 length: 12 amino acids. Germline values: CDR1 DFQATT, CDR2 SNEGSKA (reference sequence). The CDR3 region is CSAPGFYGGYTF. The CDR3 DNA sequence: TGCAGTGCCCCCGGATTCTATGGTGGCTACACCTTC.

The V call is TRBV29-1, the J call TRBJ2-5; the match to TRBD1 covers 12 bases. This CDR3 has 14 amino acids. Germline V lookup: CDR1 SQVTM, CDR2 ANQGSEA. The J segment lost 3 bases and the V segment lost 6 bases, leaving 5 bases of the junction unmatched. The CDR3 protein is CSVRDRGREETQYF. The CDR3 DNA reads TGCAGCGTCCGGGACAGGGGGCGGGAAGAGACCCAGTACTTC.

This clonotype was counted many times. This chain uses TRBV7-9 with TRBJ1-2, with TRBD1 matching 9 bases. J was trimmed by 14 bases and V by 4 bases; bases with no gene match: 11. CDR1 and CDR2 (germline): SEHNR, FQNEAQ (reference sequence). The CDR3 length is 13 residues. The CDR3: CASSSGGDRVKTF. The CDR3 DNA reads TGTGCCAGCAGCTCCGGCGGGGACAGGGTTAAGACCTTC.